This TCR beta chain was documented in a study of CD8 T cells in ankylosing spondylitis. Points from the study as a whole: From matched ankylosing spondylitis synovial fluid, disease-linked clones were reportedly recovered at significantly enriched levels. Relatively rare in peripheral blood, disease-linked clones were also CD8+.

Quantitative 5'-RACE with molecular barcodes was used to make the TCR beta libraries. Each CDR3 protein is one row after TCRdb ran MiXCR on the 5' RACE reads. The sample carries more than 300,000 distinct CDR3 sequences, about 9.9% recorded once. The ends were cut back, 2 bases at V and 3 bases at J, with 7 bases in the middle. CDR1 MDHEN and CDR2 SYDVKM come from the germline V gene. CDR3 size: 13 residues. As regards this clonotype: The antigen is unknown.

The sequencing input was blood, either unsorted or a sorted T cell fraction (not recorded which). The source is a female donor with ankylosing spondylitis or in good health (not recorded which). This sequence joins TRBV28 and TRBJ1-2; TRBD1 is a possible D gene (5 bases). CDR3 protein: CASSLIQDYGYTF. The CDR3 nucleotides are TGTGCCAGCAGTTTAATACAGGACTATGGCTACACCTTC.